This paragraph covers one T cell receptor beta chain sequence. An end of the junction differs from the germline gene, which may be a read error. This specimen belongs to a study of tumor and adjacent non-tumor tissue in lung cancer. This CDR3 is 15 amino acids long. The germline V gene encodes CDR1 DFQATT and CDR2 SNEGSKA (reference sequence). RNA was extracted from bulk tissue without any cell sorting. The normal lung tissue was taken more than 3 cm from the tumor edge. TCRbeta libraries were built with three rounds of nested PCR, modified from ARM-PCR. Via MiXCR, TCRdb re-called the multiplex PCR reads, giving one row per CDR3 protein. The repertoire has more than 85,000 distinct CDR3 sequences, 60% to 80% of them found once; the top ten carry roughly a fifth.

The clonotype was recovered from a man aged 30 to 39 with non-small cell lung cancer. The sequencing input was distant non-tumor lung tissue. V and J are TRBV20-1 and TRBJ1-5; 10 bases agree with TRBD1. The CDR3 sequence is CSVRGGTGVGRPQHF. In nucleotides, the CDR3 is TGCAGTGTTAGAGGGGGGACAGGGGTGGGTCGGCCCCAGCATTTT.